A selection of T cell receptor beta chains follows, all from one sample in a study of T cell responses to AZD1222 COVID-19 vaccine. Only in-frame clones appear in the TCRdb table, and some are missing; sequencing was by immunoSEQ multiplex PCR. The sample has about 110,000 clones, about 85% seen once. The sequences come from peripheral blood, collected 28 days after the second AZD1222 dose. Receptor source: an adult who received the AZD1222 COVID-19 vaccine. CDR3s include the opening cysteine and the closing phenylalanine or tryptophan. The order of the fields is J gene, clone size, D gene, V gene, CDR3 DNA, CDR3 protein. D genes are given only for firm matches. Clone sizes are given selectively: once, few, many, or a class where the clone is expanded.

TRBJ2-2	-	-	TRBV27	TGTGCCAGCAGTTTGCAAGGACAGAACACCGGGGAGCTGTTTTTT	CASSLQGQNTGELFF
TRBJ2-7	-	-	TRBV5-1	TGCGCCAGCCGAGACAGCGGCTACGAGCAGTACTTC	CASRDSGYEQYF
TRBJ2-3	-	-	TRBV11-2	TGTGCCAGCAGCTTCAGGAACACAGATACGCAGTATTTT	CASSFRNTDTQYF
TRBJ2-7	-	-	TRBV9	TGTGCCAGCAGCGTAGCTGGGAATGCTTACGAGCAGTACTTC	CASSVAGNAYEQYF
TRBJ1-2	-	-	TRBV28	TGTGCCAGCAGTCCATGGGGGGGGTTCAACTATGGCTACACCTTC	CASSPWGGFNYGYTF
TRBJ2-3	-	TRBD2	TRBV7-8	TGTGCCAGCAGCTTAGGAGGCAGCGGGGGGACAGATACGCAGTATTTT	CASSLGGSGGTDTQYF
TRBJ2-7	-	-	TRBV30	TGTGCCTGGGCTAAGCCCTACGAGCAGTACTTC	CAWAKPYEQYF
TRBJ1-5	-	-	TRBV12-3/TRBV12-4	TGTGCCAGCACCGCAGGGGATCAGCCCCAGCATTTT	CASTAGDQPQHF
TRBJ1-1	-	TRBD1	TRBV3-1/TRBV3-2	TGTGCCAGCAGCCGCGGACAGGGGTCATCTGAAGCTTTCTTT	CASSRGQGSSEAFF
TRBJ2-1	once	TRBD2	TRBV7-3	TGTGCCAGCAGCTTAGACGGGGGGGAATACAATGAGCAGTTCTTC	CASSLDGGEYNEQFF
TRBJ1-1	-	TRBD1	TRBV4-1	TGCGCCAGCAGCCAAACAGGGGGTTTGGTCGCTGAAGCTTTCTTT	CASSQTGGLVAEAFF
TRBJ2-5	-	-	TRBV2	TGTGCCAGCAGTCGATTCTCGGCGGTGGAGACCCAGTACTTC	CASSRFSAVETQYF
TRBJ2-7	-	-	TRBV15	TGTGCCACCAGCAGAGTCAAGCACCGGGATATAGGGAACGAGCAGTACTTC	CATSRVKHRDIGNEQYF
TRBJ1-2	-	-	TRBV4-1	TGCGCCAGCAGCCAAGAAGGGTCGAACTATGGCTACACCTTC	CASSQEGSNYGYTF
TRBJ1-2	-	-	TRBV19	TGTGCCAGTAGTATCCCGGACACAAACTATGGCTACACCTTC	CASSIPDTNYGYTF
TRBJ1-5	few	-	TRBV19	TGTGCCAGTAGTATAGACCCCAGTAGCAATCAGCCCCAGCATTTT	CASSIDPSSNQPQHF
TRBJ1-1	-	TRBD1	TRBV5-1	TGCGCCAGCAGCTTCAATACCGGACAGGGAGTACATGGTGAAGCTTTCTTT	CASSFNTGQGVHGEAFF
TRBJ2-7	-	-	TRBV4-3	TGCGCCAGCAGCCCTAGATTGAGCTCCTACGAGCAGTACTTC	CASSPRLSSYEQYF
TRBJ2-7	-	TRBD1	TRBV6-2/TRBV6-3	TGTGCCAGCAGTTCGCCAGGGGGACCCGAGCAGTACTTC	CASSSPGGPEQYF
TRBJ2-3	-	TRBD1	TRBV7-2	TGTGCCAGCAGCCCAAGACAGGGGGGGGACACAGATACGCAGTATTTT	CASSPRQGGDTDTQYF
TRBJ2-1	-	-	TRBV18	TGTGCCAGCTCACCGGGGGGCGTGCGCAATGAGCAGTTCTTC	CASSPGGVRNEQFF
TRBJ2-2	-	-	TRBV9	TGTGCCAGCAGCGTAGATCTGGCCGGGGAGCTGTTTTTT	CASSVDLAGELFF
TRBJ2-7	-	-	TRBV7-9	TGTGCCAGCAGCGAGGCCTACGAGCAGTACTTC	CASSEAYEQYF
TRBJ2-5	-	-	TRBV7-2	TGTGCCAGCAGCTTTCCCGCAGGGCGGGGAGAGACCCAGTACTTC	CASSFPAGRGETQYF
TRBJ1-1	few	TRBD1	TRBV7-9	TGTGCCAGCAGCCAAGGACAGGGGGCAGGGAACACTGAAGCTTTCTTT	CASSQGQGAGNTEAFF
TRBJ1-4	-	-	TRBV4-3	TGCGCCAGCAGCCCGGGAGTACCGGACTTAACTAATGAAAAACTGTTTTTT	CASSPGVPDLTNEKLFF
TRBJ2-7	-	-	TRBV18	TGTGCCAGCTCCCGGGACACAAACTACGAGCAGTACTTC	CASSRDTNYEQYF
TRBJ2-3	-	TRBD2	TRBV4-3	TGCGCCAGCAGCCAAGAACTAGCGGGGGGCACAGATACGCAGTATTTT	CASSQELAGGTDTQYF
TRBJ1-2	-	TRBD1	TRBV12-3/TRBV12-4	TGTGCCAGCAGTACAAGGACAGGGAATGGCTACACCTTC	CASSTRTGNGYTF
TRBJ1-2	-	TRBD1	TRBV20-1	TGCAGTGCTAGTGACAGGGGGCATAACTATGGCTACACCTTC	CSASDRGHNYGYTF
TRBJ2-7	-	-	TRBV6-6	TGTGCCAGCAGTTACTTGGACAGAACCTACGAGCAGTACTTC	CASSYLDRTYEQYF
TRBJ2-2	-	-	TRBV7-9	TGTGCCAGCAGCTTAGTGACGGGCGCTCCAAACACCGGGGAGCTGTTTTTT	CASSLVTGAPNTGELFF
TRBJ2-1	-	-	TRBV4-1	TGCGCCAGCGGTGAGGGGGACTACAATGAGCAGTTCTTC	CASGEGDYNEQFF
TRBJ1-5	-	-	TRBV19	TGTGCCAGTAGTACCTCCCCTGGAATGGACAGCAACAATCAGCCCCAGCATTTT	CASSTSPGMDSNNQPQHF
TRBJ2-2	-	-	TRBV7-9	TGTGCCAGCAGTACAGGGCAGGTCAGGGCCGGGGAGCTGTTTTTT	CASSTGQVRAGELFF
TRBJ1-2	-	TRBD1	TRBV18	TGTGCCAGCTCTTTGGGACAGGGCTACACCTTC	CASSLGQGYTF
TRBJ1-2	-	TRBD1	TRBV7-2	TGTGCCAGCAGCCAGGGACAGGGCTACTATGGCTACACCTTC	CASSQGQGYYGYTF
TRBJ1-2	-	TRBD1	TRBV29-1	TGCAGCGTGGCCGGGACAGAGGAGTCTTCTTATGGCTACACCTTC	CSVAGTEESSYGYTF
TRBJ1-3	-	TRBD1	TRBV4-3	TGCGCCAGCAGCCAAGGGACAGGGGGCGGCTCTGGAAACACCATATATTTT	CASSQGTGGGSGNTIYF
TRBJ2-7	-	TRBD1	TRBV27	TGTGCCAGCACCATTTACGGGACAGGGGCCTACGAGCAGTACTTC	CASTIYGTGAYEQYF
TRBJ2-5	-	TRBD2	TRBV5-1	TGCGCCAGCAGCTCGGGAGGACTAGCGGGAAAAGAGACCCAGTACTTC	CASSSGGLAGKETQYF
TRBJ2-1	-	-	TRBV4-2	TGTGCCAGCAGCCTTGGAGAGGGCTCCTACAATGAGCAGTTCTTC	CASSLGEGSYNEQFF
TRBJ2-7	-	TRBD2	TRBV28	TGTGCCAGCAGACTCGGGGGGGGTACGTACGAGCAGTACTTC	CASRLGGGTYEQYF
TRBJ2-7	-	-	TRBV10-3	TGTGCCATCAGTGAGTCGGGTCTCCCCTACGAGCAGTACTTC	CAISESGLPYEQYF
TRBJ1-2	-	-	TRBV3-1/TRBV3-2	TGTGCCAGCAGCCCGCAGGGGCGTCGTTATTGGTGTGGCTACACCTTC	CASSPQGRRYWCGYTF
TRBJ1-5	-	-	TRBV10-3	TGTGCCATCGGACTCTCTGACAGCAATAGCAATCAGCCCCAGCATTTT	CAIGLSDSNSNQPQHF
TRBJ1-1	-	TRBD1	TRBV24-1	TGTGCCACCAGTGATTCTCGACAGGGACTGAACACTGAAGCTTTCTTT	CATSDSRQGLNTEAFF
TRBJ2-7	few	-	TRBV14	TGTGCCAGCAGCCAAGGGCCTGGTCAACCCGACGAGCAGTACTTC	CASSQGPGQPDEQYF
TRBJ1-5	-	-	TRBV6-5	TGTGCCAGCACCGATCCCAGCAATCAGCCCCAGCATTTT	CASTDPSNQPQHF
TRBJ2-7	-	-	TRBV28	TGTGCCAGCAGTTTATGGACAGTACCCTACGAGCAGTACTTC	CASSLWTVPYEQYF
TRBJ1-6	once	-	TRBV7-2	TGTGCCAGCAGCTTGGGGATGACAGGCCATTCACCCCTCCACTTT	CASSLGMTGHSPLHF